There are a few counts of the clone carrying this T cell receptor (beta chain). The CDR3 runs to 16 residues. Trimming shortened V by 4 bases and J by 2 bases, and 16 bases separated the two germline ends. Germline CDR1 and CDR2: MNHEY and SVGEGT. This sample was taken from a study of T cells after yellow fever vaccination. TCRdb re-called the 5' RACE reads through MiXCR, storing one row per CDR3 protein. The sample includes approximately 300,000 distinct CDR3 sequences, 6.5% to 8.5% of them seen just once. The chain joins TRBV6-2 or TRBV6-3 to TRBJ2-3; tentative D call: TRBD2 (6 bases). The source material was PBMCs, sampled around 45 days after the first yellow fever vaccination. This sequence originates from a man aged 18 to 30 who received the YFV17D yellow fever vaccine. The CDR3 spells CASSFQGGEITDTQYF. The CDR3 DNA reads TGTGCCAGCAGTTTCCAGGGCGGGGAGATCACAGATACGCAGTATTTT.